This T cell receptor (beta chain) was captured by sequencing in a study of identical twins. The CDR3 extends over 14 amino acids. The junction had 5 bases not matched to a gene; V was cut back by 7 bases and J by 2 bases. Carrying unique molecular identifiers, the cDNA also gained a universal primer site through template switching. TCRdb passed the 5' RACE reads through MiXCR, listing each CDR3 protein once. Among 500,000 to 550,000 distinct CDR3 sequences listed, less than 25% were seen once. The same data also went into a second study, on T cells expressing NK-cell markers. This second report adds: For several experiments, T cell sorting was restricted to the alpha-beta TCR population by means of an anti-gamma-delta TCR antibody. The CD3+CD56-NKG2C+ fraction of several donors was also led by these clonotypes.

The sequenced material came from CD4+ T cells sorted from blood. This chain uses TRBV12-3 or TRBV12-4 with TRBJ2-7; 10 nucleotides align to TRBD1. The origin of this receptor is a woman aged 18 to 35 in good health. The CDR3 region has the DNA TGTGCCAGCACCAGCGGGACAGGGGCCTACGAGCAGTACTTC. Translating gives CASTSGTGAYEQYF.